This T cell receptor (beta chain) stems from a study of T-cell memory formation after mild COVID-19. Across the study: TCR clusters were largely donor specific.

5'RACE primed from the constant segment yielded TCR alpha and TCR beta cDNA libraries bearing sample barcodes and UMIs. TCRdb redid the calling of the 5' RACE reads with MiXCR, one entry per CDR3 protein. The data contain 400,000 to 450,000 distinct CDR3 sequences, roughly 17% of them singletons. This clonotype was counted only a few times. The antigen remains undetermined. General study findings and limits: Among clones contracting day 15 to 85, CD4/CD8 was balanced, whereas later expanders leaned CD4+. Some clones that responded were present in memory (sampled pre-infection), which suggests cross-reactive memory joined.

This TCR came from a man aged 18 to 30 who had mild COVID-19 (a few samples of this study predate the infection). Cell type and time point are not known. Sequencing used PBMCs or a T cell subset sorted from them (not recorded which).

In nucleotides, the CDR3 is TGTGCCAGCAGCCATCGGGACAGGGGGCAGCCAGATACGCAGTATTTT. Amino acids: CASSHRDRGQPDTQYF. The chain combines TRBV3-1 with TRBJ2-3; 12 nucleotides match TRBD1. Per the germline V gene, CDR1 is LGHDT and CDR2 is YNNKEL (reference sequence). This CDR3 contains 16 residues. After removal of 3 bases from V and 4 bases from J, the junction contained 5 bases not matched to a gene.